This T cell receptor beta chain was recorded in a study of blood T cells in healthy people across ages. Study details: About one barcoded beta molecule per two T cells was captured by template switching.

The authors ran a second PCR of roughly 7 to 11 cycles using a sample-barcoded 5' primer and a J-beta primer mix. TCRdb reprocessed the 5' RACE reads via MiXCR and lists one record per CDR3 protein. The sample lists about 970,000 distinct CDR3 sequences; approximately 50% were seen once. Each sample provided at least 6 micrograms of extracted total RNA. This clonotype appeared a single time. The sequenced sample was blood. The TCR originated in a woman aged 55-69 years in good health.

CDR3 region: CAYGTKEIQYF. CDR3 nucleotide sequence: TGTGCCTACGGGACTAAAGAGATCCAGTACTTC. This chain connects TRBV30 to TRBJ2-4; 7 nucleotides match TRBD2. Trimming removed 7 bases from V and 13 bases from J; junction bases left unmatched: 10. CDR3 length equals 11 residues. The germline gives CDR1 GTSNPN, CDR2 SVGIG (reference sequence).